These T cell receptor beta chains were read from a single sample in a study of T cell responses to AZD1222 COVID-19 vaccine. Data came from immunoSEQ multiplex PCR; TCRdb stores just in-frame clones and leaves some out. Among 130,000 to 150,000 clones, roughly nine tenths were seen once, and the ten largest hold more than 1.5%. The material sequenced was peripheral blood, taken on day 0 of AZD1222 vaccination. These receptors came from an adult in good health. CDR3s include the opening cysteine and the closing phenylalanine or tryptophan. Each record gives: clone size, D gene, J gene, CDR3 length, V gene, CDR3 protein, CDR3 DNA. The D gene is left open where the match is weak. Where a row states a size, it is once, few, many or the class of an expanded clone; other rows omit it.

. . TRBJ1-4 12 TRBV4-1 CASSLPPEKLFF TGCGCCAGCAGCCTTCCCCCGGAAAAACTGTTTTTT
. . TRBJ1-2 15 TRBV2 CASSDWGSGDYGYTF TGTGCCAGCAGTGATTGGGGCAGTGGGGACTATGGCTACACCTTC
once . TRBJ1-1 14 TRBV28 CASINRPLNTEAFF TGTGCCAGCATCAACAGACCGCTGAACACTGAAGCTTTCTTT
. . TRBJ1-6 17 TRBV2 CASSENKDTPGYSPLHF TGTGCCAGCAGTGAAAACAAGGACACACCGGGGTATTCACCCCTCCACTTT
. . TRBJ1-2 11 TRBV6-6 CASSPEDGYTF TGTGCCAGCAGCCCCGAGGACGGCTACACCTTC
once TRBD2 TRBJ2-5 15 TRBV7-2 CASSRTSGREETQYF TGTGCCAGCAGCCGCACCTCAGGGAGGGAAGAGACCCAGTACTTC
. TRBD1 TRBJ1-4 16 TRBV19 CASSRQGLTSYEKLFF TGTGCCAGTAGCCGACAGGGACTCACATCCTACGAAAAACTGTTTTTT
. . TRBJ2-7 14 TRBV7-8 CASSLVLGTYEQYF TGTGCCAGCAGCTTAGTTCTTGGGACCTACGAGCAGTACTTC
. . TRBJ1-1 14 TRBV7-9 CASSFGQGNTEAFF TGTGCCAGCAGCTTTGGGCAGGGGAACACTGAAGCTTTCTTT
. . TRBJ1-1 13 TRBV30 CAWSVHGNTEAFF TGTGCCTGGAGTGTACATGGTAACACTGAAGCTTTCTTT
once . TRBJ2-3 18 TRBV28 CASYWGLREGEPTDTQYF TGTGCCAGCTATTGGGGTTTGCGGGAAGGGGAGCCCACAGATACGCAGTATTTT
. TRBD2 TRBJ2-1 17 TRBV7-2 CASSFRRASGRVNEQFF TGTGCCAGCAGCTTCCGCCGCGCTAGCGGGAGAGTGAATGAGCAGTTCTTC
. . TRBJ2-7 15 TRBV18 CASSPTSNRAYEQYF TGTGCCAGCTCACCCACCTCTAACAGGGCCTACGAGCAGTACTTC
. TRBD1 TRBJ1-6 17 TRBV19 CASSPQPGQLYNSPLHF TGTGCCAGTAGTCCGCAACCGGGACAGCTTTATAATTCACCCCTCCACTTT
. . TRBJ1-1 14 TRBV29-1 CSVSKDRLNTEAFF TGCAGCGTTTCTAAGGACAGACTGAACACTGAAGCTTTCTTT
. . TRBJ2-7 14 TRBV18 CASSPGTTSYEQYF TGTGCCAGCTCACCAGGAACCACCTCCTACGAGCAGTACTTC
. . TRBJ1-1 12 TRBV18 CASSPETSEAFF TGTGCCAGCTCACCAGAGACCTCAGAAGCTTTCTTT
. . TRBJ1-1 18 TRBV18 CASSPGGGQQDMNTEAFF TGTGCCAGCTCACCAGGGGGAGGACAACAGGACATGAACACTGAAGCTTTCTTT
. TRBD1 TRBJ1-6 15 TRBV11-2 CASSLVGQGVSPLHF TGTGCCAGCAGCTTAGTGGGACAGGGGGTTTCACCCCTCCACTTT
. TRBD1 TRBJ1-1 13 TRBV18 CASSPGTGAEAFF TGTGCCAGCTCACCAGGAACAGGGGCTGAAGCTTTCTTT
. TRBD1 TRBJ1-1 15 TRBV4-1 CASSLGQGPNTEAFF TGCGCCAGCAGCCTGGGACAGGGCCCGAACACTGAAGCTTTCTTT
. . TRBJ1-4 13 TRBV6-5 CASTPRLGEKLFF TGTGCCAGCACCCCCCGGCTGGGGGAAAAACTGTTTTTT
. TRBD1 TRBJ1-2 16 TRBV5-4 CASSLGRQGANYGYTF TGTGCCAGCAGCTTGGGTAGACAGGGGGCAAACTATGGCTACACCTTC
. . TRBJ2-6 14 TRBV5-1 CASSLAPGANVLTF TGCGCCAGCAGCTTGGCCCCCGGGGCCAACGTCCTGACTTTC
few TRBD1 TRBJ1-2 17 TRBV27 CASSLLAPQGALFGYTF TGTGCCAGCAGTTTACTAGCCCCACAGGGGGCCCTCTTCGGCTACACCTTC
. . TRBJ1-3 13 TRBV28 CASSLKAGNTIYF TGTGCCAGCAGTCTCAAGGCTGGAAACACCATATATTTT
. . TRBJ1-2 14 TRBV2 CATLRQGAQNGYTF TGTGCCACCCTCCGGCAAGGGGCGCAAAATGGCTACACCTTC
. . TRBJ1-5 17 TRBV6-1 CASSEDRSQAVNQPQHF TGTGCCAGCAGTGAAGATAGGTCACAGGCGGTCAATCAGCCCCAGCATTTT
. . TRBJ2-7 12 TRBV16 CASSSQGYGQYF TGTGCCAGCAGTTCCCAGGGGTACGGGCAGTACTTC
. TRBD2 TRBJ2-1 14 TRBV7-9 CASSPGSGRNEQFF TGTGCCAGCAGCCCTGGAAGCGGGAGGAATGAGCAGTTCTTC
once TRBD1 TRBJ1-2 15 TRBV27 CASSPSGQGLIGYTF TGTGCCAGCAGCCCTTCGGGACAGGGTCTGATTGGCTACACCTTC
. TRBD1 TRBJ1-2 18 TRBV7-6 CASSGLSGQGSANYGYTF TGTGCCAGCAGCGGGCTGTCGGGACAGGGGTCGGCTAACTATGGCTACACCTTC